Below are 7 T cell receptor beta chains sequenced from a single sample in a study of blood T cell repertoires in COVID-19 (dated by TCRdb to 2020 to 2022). The library relied on the immunoSEQ multiplex PCR assay. Here the immuneACCESS table is served through TCRdb, limited to in-frame sequences with V and J called. Missing clones are a known gap in these copies; in checked studies unresolved V genes cover under half, and the rest lacks a known reason. This sample gives hundreds of thousands of clones in total; around 87% of them show up just once. 1.6% of the sample is taken by the ten largest. Sequencing input: PBMCs or T cells enriched from blood (not recorded which). Every receptor here comes from a woman between 50 and 59 years old who had recovered from COVID-19.

The chain links TRBV25-1 to TRBJ1-2, with D possibly TRBD1 on 5 matching bases. The germline CDR1 and CDR2 sequences are MGHDK and SYGVNS. This CDR3 comprises 16 residues. Trimming stripped 6 bases from V and 0 bases from J, with 17 bases between. The CDR3 DNA is TGTGCCAGCAGCGCGACCGGGGGTAAGGCTAACTATGGCTACACCTTC. This encodes CASSATGGKANYGYTF.

The chain carries TRBV5-1 and TRBJ1-6; 7 nucleotides match TRBD1. The CDR3 is 16 residues long. Germline V lookup: CDR1 SGHRS, CDR2 YFSETQ. The junction had 7 bases not matched to a gene; V was cut back by 0 bases and J by 7 bases. CDR3 residues: CASSLGRWDSNSPLHF. CDR3 sequence (DNA): TGCGCCAGCAGCTTGGGTCGTTGGGACAGCAATTCACCCCTCCACTTT.

This sequence joins TRBV30 and TRBJ1-2; 8 positions match TRBD1. This CDR3 contains 13 residues. Looked up from germline, CDR1 is GTSNPN and CDR2 is SVGIG (reference sequence). With V trimmed by 4 bases and J by 8 bases, 9 bases remained unmatched. The CDR3 region has the DNA TGTGCCTGGACTGAAAGACAGGGGCAAGGCTACACCTTC. It translates to CAWTERQGQGYTF.

The chain links TRBV19 to TRBJ2-7, with D possibly TRBD2 on 6 matching bases. Per the germline V gene, CDR1 is LNHDA and CDR2 is SQIVND (reference sequence). The CDR3 loop spans 14 amino acids. V was shortened by 2 bases and J by 3 bases, with 11 bases between the two germline ends. CDR3 nucleotide sequence: TGTGCCAGTAGTATACACGCGGGAAACTACGAGCAGTACTTC. Translation: CASSIHAGNYEQYF.

The chain uses TRBV7-8 and TRBJ1-4; D unresolved. In germline, CDR1 is SGHVS, CDR2 FQNEAQ. This CDR3 has 15 amino acids. V lost 4 bases, J lost 7 bases, and 16 bases lay in between. As DNA, the CDR3 is TGTGCCAGCAGCTCTTCTTCGAGGCCGGGTGAAAAACTGTTTTTT. It encodes CASSSSSRPGEKLFF.

J is TRBJ2-1 and V is TRBV7-6; D gene uncertain. This CDR3 region has 13 residues. The germline CDR1 and CDR2 sequences are SGHVS and FNYEAQ. The V and J ends lost 1 base and 9 bases respectively, with 10 bases between them. The CDR3 protein is CASSLGDTSEQFF. The CDR3 coding sequence is TGTGCCAGCAGCTTAGGTGATACGAGTGAGCAGTTCTTC.

This clone was seen once. CDR3 protein: CASSQRTDNSNSPLHF. As DNA, the CDR3 is TGTGCCAGCAGCCAAAGGACAGACAACTCTAATTCACCCCTCCACTTT. The chain couples TRBV14 to TRBJ1-6, with D perhaps matching TRBD1 (6 bases). The germline V gene has CDR1 SGHDN and CDR2 FVKESK. Trimming shortened V by 2 bases and J by 6 bases, and 14 bases separated the two germline ends. CDR3 length equals 16 residues.